This T cell receptor beta chain comes out of a study of shared clonotypes between healthy human individuals. Only CD45RO-negative cells positively selected for CCR7 counted as naive CD8 cells, so terminally differentiated effector memory CD45RA+ cells were excluded. Only in-frame clones appear in the TCRdb table, and some are missing; sequencing was by immunoSEQ multiplex PCR. In the table there are millions of clones, roughly 94% of which are singletons. Germline V gene data show CDR1 as MNHNS and CDR2 as SASEGT. The CDR3 length is 15 residues. After removal of 6 bases from V and 4 bases from J, the junction contained 11 bases not matched to a gene.

The sample was naive CD8+ T cells sorted from blood. The receptor was isolated from a man younger than 35 in good health. The gene calls are TRBV6-1 and TRBJ1-2, with 7 bases lining up with TRBD1. The CDR3 loop is CASSPYRGDGYGYTF. DNA for the CDR3: TGTGCCAGCAGCCCTTACAGGGGAGACGGCTATGGCTACACCTTC.